This TCR beta chain was observed in a study of blood T cell repertoires in COVID-19. CDR1 is MNHEY and CDR2 is SMNVEV in the germline V gene (reference sequence). Trimming shortened V by 8 bases and J by 4 bases, and 17 bases separated the two germline ends. This CDR3 region has 14 residues. Measured with immunoSEQ multiplex PCR; TCRdb has only the in-frame clones, and not every one. The table records around 230,000 clones, approximately 80% of them present only once. This clone is a singleton in its sample. The rearrangement joins TRBV27 to TRBJ1-2; D call uncertain. Source material: PBMCs or T cells enriched from blood (not recorded which). The receptor was derived from a man aged 40-49 years who had recovered from COVID-19. Here the CDR3 DNA reads TGTGCCAGCGAACACCCTAGACGTTCCTATGGCTACACCTTC. This gives the protein CASEHPRRSYGYTF.